A single sample is the source of the 27 T cell receptor beta chains below, sequenced in a study of T cell responses to AZD1222 COVID-19 vaccine. Sequencing was performed with immunoSEQ multiplex PCR; in TCRdb, only in-frame clones are kept and a portion is missing. Among 110,000 to 150,000 clones listed, 75% to 90% were seen once. The source material was peripheral blood, sampled on day 0 of AZD1222 vaccination. Receptors were obtained from an adult in good health.

This rearrangement joins TRBV24-1 to TRBJ1-2; 7 bases fit TRBD1. This CDR3 region has 20 residues. Germline CDR1 is KGHDR and CDR2 is SFDVKD. V lost 5 bases to trimming and J lost 4 bases; unmatched junction nucleotides: 24. In nucleotides, the CDR3 is TGTGCCACCAGTGGGTTGGGGGGACACACCGGGACAGTTAAGGGCTATGGCTACACCTTC. As protein: CATSGLGGHTGTVKGYGYTF.

The chain recombines TRBV27 with TRBJ1-4, with a weak D call TRBD1 (5 bases). V was pared by 0 bases and J by 5 bases, with 10 bases between. The CDR3 has 15 amino acids. CDR1 and CDR2 (germline): MNHEY, SMNVEV (reference sequence). CDR3 sequence reads: CASSLSSRANEKLFF. The CDR3 bases are TGTGCCAGCAGTTTATCGAGCAGGGCAAATGAAAAACTGTTTTTT.

The rearrangement joins TRBV13 to TRBJ2-5, with TRBD1 identical over 8 bases. Per germline, CDR1 PRHDT and CDR2 FYEKMQ (reference sequence). The ends lost 3 bases at V and 3 bases at J; junction bases unmatched: 6. This CDR3 comprises 15 residues. The CDR3 loop is CASSLGQELEETQYF. The CDR3, as DNA: TGTGCCAGCAGCTTGGGACAGGAGCTAGAAGAGACCCAGTACTTC.

The chain has TRBV5-1 and TRBJ2-1; 12 bases match TRBD1. J was trimmed by 9 bases and V by 4 bases; bases with no gene match: 5. This CDR3 has 14 amino acids. The germline V gene encodes CDR1 SGHRS and CDR2 YFSETQ. DNA of the CDR3: TGCGCCAGCAGCCCCGGGACAGGGGGCGGTGAGCAGTTCTTC. Its protein product is CASSPGTGGGEQFF.

The rearrangement joins TRBV12-3 or TRBV12-4 to TRBJ2-7; no firm D call. This CDR3 is built from 13 residues. V lost 4 bases and J lost 1, with 8 bases in between. The CDR3 coding sequence is TGTGCCAGCAGTTACAAAGAATCCTACGAGCAGTACTTC. Residues: CASSYKESYEQYF.

V gene TRBV7-6 combines with J gene TRBJ1-4; D may be TRBD1 (6 bases). The V end lost 2 bases, the J end lost 7 bases, and 17 bases lay between the germline ends. The CDR3 has 16 amino acids. Germline V lookup: CDR1 SGHVS, CDR2 FNYEAQ. This CDR3 is CASSLKGQGSAEKLFF. The CDR3 region has the DNA TGTGCCAGCAGCTTAAAGGGTCAGGGGTCGGCTGAAAAACTGTTTTTT. Filled out from reference TRBV7-6 and TRBJ1-4, the complete variable domain reads GAGVSQSPRYKVTKRGQDVALRCDPISGHVSLYWYRQALGQGPEFLTYFNYEAQQDKSGLPNDRFSAERPEGSISTLTIQRTEQRDSAMYRCASSLKGQGSAEKLFFGSGTQLSVL.

This clone is a singleton in its sample. This sequence joins TRBV3-1 (or the pseudogene TRBV3-2) and TRBJ1-2, with D perhaps matching TRBD1 (6 bases). V lost 5 bases, J lost 6 bases, and 19 bases lay in between. This CDR3 has 15 amino acids. CDR1 and CDR2 (germline): LGHDT, YNNKEL (reference sequence). The CDR3 bases are TGTGCCAGCAGCACCCCTCGGGACAACGGGAATGGCTACACCTTC. Its protein product is CASSTPRDNGNGYTF.

The genes are TRBV30 and TRBJ1-2, with 11 bases identical to TRBD1. This CDR3 is built from 13 residues. The V gene end was trimmed by 2 bases and the J gene end by 5 bases; junction bases not matched to a gene: 1. Germline loops: CDR1 GTSNPN, CDR2 SVGIG (reference sequence). CDR3 bases: TGTGCCTGGAGTCGGGACAGGGGGTATGGCTACACCTTC. Encoded protein: CAWSRDRGYGYTF.

V and J are TRBV2 and TRBJ1-3, with D possibly TRBD1 on 5 matching bases. The CDR3 covers 15 residues. The germline V gene has CDR1 SNHLY and CDR2 FYNNEI. V was shortened by 6 bases and J by 0 bases, with 12 bases between the two germline ends. Here the CDR3 reads CASRGRLSSGNTIYF. CDR3 nucleotides: TGTGCCAGCAGGGGACGGTTAAGCTCTGGAAACACCATATATTTT.

V is TRBV28 and J is TRBJ1-1; D possibly corresponds to TRBD1 (5 bases). The CDR3 totals 15 residues. With 5 bases removed from V and 1 base from J, the gap between germline ends came to 14 bases. CDR1 and CDR2 (germline): MDHEN, SYDVKM. The CDR3 reads CASSPSGRANTEAFF. The CDR3 nucleotides are TGTGCCAGCAGTCCGTCGGGGCGAGCGAACACTGAAGCTTTCTTT.

This rearrangement joins TRBV10-3 to TRBJ2-1; D is tentatively TRBD1 or TRBD2 (6 bases each). The ends were cut back, 4 bases at V and 6 bases at J, with 13 bases in the middle. Looked up from germline, CDR1 is ENHRY and CDR2 is SYGVKD. The CDR3 has 14 residues. CDR3 sequence reads: CAISAGGPPNEQFF. CDR3 coding DNA: TGTGCCATCAGTGCTGGGGGGCCGCCCAATGAGCAGTTCTTC.

V gene TRBV18 combines with J gene TRBJ2-7; perhaps TRBD1 as D (7 bases). Trimming removed 0 bases at V and 7 bases at J, with 16 bases between. This CDR3 has 15 residues. Germline CDR1 reads KGHSH; CDR2 reads LQKENI. Here the CDR3 reads CASSPPRTGGQEQYF. CDR3 nucleotides: TGTGCCAGCTCACCACCGAGGACAGGAGGGCAGGAGCAGTACTTC.

The chain joins TRBV11-2 to TRBJ2-1, with D unresolved. With 4 bases removed from V and 12 bases from J, the gap between germline ends came to 16 bases. The germline V gene encodes CDR1 SGHAT and CDR2 FQNNGV. The CDR3 loop spans 13 amino acids. This CDR3 is CASSSARGRVQFF. CDR3 sequence (DNA): TGTGCCAGCAGCTCCGCTAGAGGAAGGGTGCAGTTCTTC.

The chain is built from TRBV28 and TRBJ2-2; D gene uncertain. The CDR3 is 13 amino acids. Germline V gene data show CDR1 as MDHEN and CDR2 as SYDVKM. The V gene lost 4 bases and the J gene lost 6 bases, with 9 bases spanning the gap. The CDR3 DNA reads as TGTGCCAGCAGTTGGCGCTTTTCCGGGGAGCTGTTTTTT. Protein sequence: CASSWRFSGELFF.

Regarding this clone: The junction does not match germline at one end; this may be a read error. The gene calls are TRBV2 and TRBJ1-3; D might be TRBD1 (5 bases). Germline V gene data show CDR1 as SNHLY and CDR2 as FYNNEI. The CDR3 consists of 15 residues. The CDR3 spells CASSEASGYGNTIYF. The DNA for the CDR3 is TGTGCCAGCAGTGAAGCTTCAGGGTACGGAAACACTATATATTTT. Variable domain in full (rest from reference TRBV2 and TRBJ1-3): EPEVTQTPSHQVTQMGQEVILRCVPISNHLYFYWYRQILGQKVEFLVSFYNNEISEKSEIFDDQFSVERPDGSNFTLKIRSTKLEDSAMYFCASSEASGYGNTIYFGEGSWLTVV.

This chain links TRBV7-2 with TRBJ2-1; D call uncertain. This CDR3 contains 11 residues. V was pared by 5 bases and J by 6 bases, with 5 bases between. Germline CDR1 reads SGHTA; CDR2 reads FQGNSA. CDR3 coding DNA: TGTGCCAGCAGCCCCTCCAATGAGCAGTTCTTC. Its translation is CASSPSNEQFF.

V usage is TRBV5-1 and J usage is TRBJ2-3; TRBD2 aligns across 10 bases. The V gene end was trimmed by 0 bases and the J gene end by 6 bases; junction bases not matched to a gene: 4. Germline CDR1 is SGHRS and CDR2 is YFSETQ. This CDR3 has 15 residues. CDR3 amino acids: CASSLELAGWDTQYF. The CDR3, as DNA: TGCGCCAGCAGCTTGGAACTAGCGGGGTGGGATACGCAGTATTTT.

This sequence joins TRBV5-1 and TRBJ1-4; maybe TRBD1 (5 bases). Trimming shortened V by 1 base and J by 7 bases, and 11 bases separated the two germline ends. CDR1 SGHRS and CDR2 YFSETQ come from the germline V gene. The CDR3 is 14 residues long. CDR3 coding DNA: TGCGCCAGCAGCTTGTGGGGGACGGGTGAAAAACTGTTTTTT. Its translation: CASSLWGTGEKLFF.

For the CDR3, the DNA is TGTGCCAGCAGCCTAATGACTCACGCACGAAACACCATATATTTT. This translates into CASSLMTHARNTIYF. This chain connects TRBV3-1 (or the pseudogene TRBV3-2) to TRBJ1-3; D not certain. Between the trimmed V and J ends, which lost 4 bases and 5 bases, there was a span of 15 bases. Germline loops: CDR1 LGHDT, CDR2 YNNKEL (reference sequence). The CDR3 loop spans 15 amino acids.

This clone is a singleton in its sample. The CDR3 DNA reads TGTGCCACCAGCAGAGATCAGGGACTCTCCTACGAGCAGTACTTC. Protein: CATSRDQGLSYEQYF. The chain employs TRBV15 and TRBJ2-7; weak D call: TRBD2 (6 bases). With 0 bases removed from V and 0 bases from J, the gap between germline ends came to 9 bases. The CDR3 sequence is 15 residues long. Germline loops: CDR1 LNHNV, CDR2 YYDKDF (reference sequence).

This chain links TRBV6-5 with TRBJ2-7; D remains ambiguous. Germline V gene data show CDR1 as MNHEY and CDR2 as SVGAGI. Trimming stripped 2 bases from V and 2 bases from J, with 7 bases between. CDR3 length: 13 residues. The CDR3 spells CASSYPQTYEQYF. In DNA, the CDR3 is TGTGCCAGCAGTTACCCCCAGACCTACGAGCAGTACTTC.

The chain joins TRBV2 to TRBJ2-2; weak D call: TRBD2 (6 bases). This CDR3 is 13 amino acids long. In germline, CDR1 is SNHLY, CDR2 FYNNEI. The V end was cut by 8 bases, the J end by 4 bases, with 11 bases between. CDR3 in amino acids: CASASVGTGELFF. CDR3 sequence (DNA): TGTGCCAGCGCTAGCGTCGGCACCGGGGAGCTGTTTTTT.

V usage is TRBV11-2 and J usage is TRBJ2-2; D uncertain. V lost 7 bases to trimming and J lost 2 bases, with 11 bases between them. In germline, CDR1 is SGHAT, CDR2 FQNNGV. The CDR3 runs 14 residues. In DNA, the CDR3 is TGTGCCAGCATATGGGCCGTAAACACCGGGGAGCTGTTTTTT. This codes for CASIWAVNTGELFF.

J is TRBJ1-1 and V is TRBV2; D gene ambiguous. Per the germline V gene, CDR1 is SNHLY and CDR2 is FYNNEI. CDR3 length: 13 residues. The germline V and J ends were trimmed by 1 base and 5 bases, with 8 bases remaining between them. CDR3 DNA sequence: TGTGCCAGCAGTGAAGAGGGCGAGACTGAAGCTTTCTTT. As protein: CASSEEGETEAFF.

V is TRBV7-2 and J is TRBJ2-2, with D unclear. The CDR3 spans 13 residues. Trimming pared 5 bases from V and 2 bases from J, leaving 6 bases between. Germline-derived CDR1 and CDR2 are SGHTA and FQGNSA. In DNA form, the CDR3 reads TGTGCCAGCAGCCAGTCTAACACCGGGGAGCTGTTTTTT. Translating it yields CASSQSNTGELFF.

This chain connects TRBV24-1 to TRBJ2-3; tentative D call: TRBD1 (6 bases). The CDR3 is made up of 12 amino acids. Germline values: CDR1 KGHDR, CDR2 SFDVKD. V was clipped by 8 bases and J by 2 bases, with 7 bases between them. The CDR3 DNA is TGTGCCACCAAGGGGGTCACAGATACGCAGTATTTT. It encodes CATKGVTDTQYF.

This rearrangement joins TRBV2 to TRBJ2-2, with D perhaps matching TRBD1 (6 bases). With 8 bases removed from V and 7 bases from J, the gap between germline ends came to 8 bases. Germline V gene lookup returns CDR1 SNHLY and CDR2 FYNNEI. The CDR3 extends over 11 amino acids. DNA for the CDR3: TGTGCCAGCCAAGGGGGCGGGGAGCTGTTTTTT. Protein product: CASQGGGELFF.